This passage covers 21 T cell receptor beta chains from one sample sequenced in a study of cytomegalovirus exposure and HLA in healthy donors. The PCR had 60 Vbeta and 13 Jbeta primers. Profiled with immunoSEQ multiplex PCR; TCRdb holds only in-frame clones, not every one. The sample has around 100,000 clones. The sample comprised PBMCs. The receptors come from a man aged 35-49 years in good health and CMV-seronegative.

The chain employs TRBV7-2 and TRBJ1-5; D gene uncertain. This CDR3 has 12 residues. Trimming took off 1 base at V and 12 bases at J, with 10 bases between the two ends. Per the germline V gene, CDR1 is SGHTA and CDR2 is FQGNSA. The DNA of the CDR3 is TGTGCCAGCAGCTTAGATCGAAAGCTCCAGCATTTT. Translation gives CASSLDRKLQHF. Full variable domain (outside the CDR3, taken from reference TRBV7-2 and TRBJ1-5): GAGVSQSPSNKVTEKGKDVELRCDPISGHTALYWYRQSLGQGLEFLIYFQGNSAPDKSGLPSDRFSAERTGGSVSTLTIQRTQQEDSAVYLCASSLDRKLQHFGDGTRLSIL.

V gene TRBV6-6 combines with J gene TRBJ2-5, with D possibly matching TRBD1 (6 bases). CDR1 MNHNY and CDR2 SVGAGI come from the germline V gene (reference sequence). Trimming removed 10 bases at V and 3 bases at J, with 15 bases between. The CDR3 runs to 13 residues. CDR3 coding DNA: TGTGCCACCCAACGGGACAACAAAGAGACCCAGTACTTC. It yields the protein CATQRDNKETQYF.

V gene TRBV27 combines with J gene TRBJ1-2; 7 bases fit TRBD1. CDR1 and CDR2 from the germline V gene are MNHEY and SMNVEV (reference sequence). The CDR3 runs 14 residues. After removal of 4 bases from V and 4 bases from J, the junction contained 6 bases not matched to a gene. CDR3: CASSSTGSRYGYTF. CDR3 DNA sequence: TGTGCCAGCAGTTCGACAGGGAGTCGCTATGGCTACACCTTC.

The chain couples TRBV4-1 to TRBJ2-1; the D is unclear. CDR1 and CDR2 (germline): MGHRA, YSYEKL. The CDR3 runs 12 residues. Trimming shortened V by 0 bases and J by 9 bases, and 6 bases separated the two germline ends. CDR3 region: CASSQDGREQFF. CDR3 nucleotide sequence: TGCGCCAGCAGCCAAGATGGCCGTGAGCAGTTCTTC.

V is TRBV5-4 and J is TRBJ1-6; D gene ambiguous. The length of the CDR3 is 13 residues. Trimming left V 6 bases short and J 6 bases short, with 10 bases between. CDR1 and CDR2 from the germline V gene are SGHNT and YYREEE (reference sequence). The CDR3 reads CASTGSPNSPLHF. The DNA for the CDR3 is TGTGCCAGCACGGGTTCTCCTAATTCACCCCTCCACTTT.

CDR3 region: CASSTGTGNYEQYF. The DNA of the CDR3 is TGTGCCAGCAGCACTGGGACAGGGAACTACGAGCAGTACTTC. The J gene is TRBJ2-7, the V gene TRBV7-8; 9 bases agree with TRBD1. In germline, CDR1 is SGHVS, CDR2 FQNEAQ. The V and J ends lost 5 bases and 3 bases, in that order; junction bases with no gene match: 5. The CDR3 is 14 amino acids. The full variable domain, completed using reference TRBV7-8 and TRBJ2-7, is GAGVSQSPRYKVAKRGQDVALRCDPISGHVSLFWYQQALGQGPEFLTYFQNEAQLDKSGLPSDRFFAERPEGSVSTLKIQRTQQEDSAVYLCASSTGTGNYEQYFGPGTRLTVT.

The chain combines TRBV5-6 with TRBJ1-2; 7 nucleotides align to TRBD1. V was pared by 1 base and J by 2 bases, with 2 bases of the junction left unmatched. Germline loops: CDR1 SGHDT, CDR2 YYEEEE. CDR3 size: 14 residues. CDR3 protein: CASSLIQGNYGYTF. In DNA form, the CDR3 reads TGTGCCAGCAGCTTGATACAGGGGAACTATGGCTACACCTTC.

The rearrangement links TRBV4-1 to TRBJ1-2; the match to TRBD1 covers 7 bases. This CDR3 spans 18 amino acids. The trim removed 0 bases at V and 5 bases at J, leaving 15 bases unmatched. Germline-derived CDR1 and CDR2 are MGHRA and YSYEKL. This chain's CDR3 is CASSQDIPLTGWRYGYTF. In DNA, the CDR3 is TGCGCCAGCAGCCAAGATATTCCATTGACAGGGTGGCGATATGGCTACACCTTC.

The V and J genes are TRBV6-5 and TRBJ2-2; D not resolved. CDR3 size: 11 residues. Germline CDR1 is MNHEY and CDR2 is SVGAGI. The V gene lost 10 bases and the J gene lost 5 bases, with 8 bases spanning the gap. The CDR3 protein is CAIRSTGELFF. Written as DNA, the CDR3 is TGTGCCATTCGGTCGACCGGGGAGCTGTTTTTT.

The chain has TRBV15 and TRBJ1-5; possibly TRBD1 for D (6 bases). This CDR3 is built from 13 residues. Germline V CDR1 and CDR2: LNHNV, YYDKDF (reference sequence). V gave up 8 bases and J gave up 6 bases, with 14 bases separating them. The CDR3 DNA reads TGTGCCACCGGAACTTCAGGGGCTCAGCCCCAGCATTTT. Translating gives CATGTSGAQPQHF. The variable domain in full, completed from reference TRBV15 and TRBJ1-5, reads DAMVIQNPRYQVTQFGKPVTLSCSQTLNHNVMYWYQQKSSQAPKLLFHYYDKDFNNEADTPDNFQSRRPNTSFCFLDIRSPGLGDTAMYLCATGTSGAQPQHFGDGTRLSIL.

The chain links TRBV28 to TRBJ2-7; 14 nucleotides agree with TRBD2. The CDR3 consists of 19 residues. Germline-derived CDR1 and CDR2 are MDHEN and SYDVKM. V shed 1 base, J shed 1 base, and the junction held 9 bases outside the gene matches. The CDR3 DNA reads TGTGCCAGCAGTTTATTGGTGCCGGGACTAGCGGGAGCGTCCTACGAGCAGTACTTC. It yields the protein CASSLLVPGLAGASYEQYF.

The rearrangement joins TRBV18 to TRBJ2-3, with TRBD2 matching 10 bases. CDR1 and CDR2 (germline): KGHSH, LQKENI. The ends lost 0 bases at V and 7 bases at J; junction bases unmatched: 4. This CDR3 comprises 15 residues. CDR3 nucleotides: TGTGCCAGCTCACCACCAAGCGGGGGGGCGTATACGCAGTATTTT. Translation gives CASSPPSGGAYTQYF.

The V gene is TRBV28, the J gene TRBJ2-7; 7 nucleotides line up with TRBD2. The V gene's germline CDR1 is MDHEN and CDR2 SYDVKM. The junction had 11 bases not matched to a gene; V was cut back by 5 bases and J by 4 bases. The CDR3 consists of 15 residues. In nucleotides, the CDR3 is TGTGCCAGCAGTACACCTCTAGCGGCCGGGTACGAGCAGTACTTC. Translation: CASSTPLAAGYEQYF. Full variable domain (missing parts from reference TRBV28 and TRBJ2-7): DVKVTQSSRYLVKRTGEKVFLECVQDMDHENMFWYRQDPGLGLRLIYFSYDVKMKEKGDIPEGYSVSREKKERFSLILESASTNQTSMYLCASSTPLAAGYEQYFGPGTRLTVT.

V gene TRBV27 combines with J gene TRBJ1-1, with a weak D call TRBD1 (6 bases). CDR1 MNHEY and CDR2 SMNVEV come from the germline V gene (reference sequence). Trimming shortened V by 2 bases and J by 4 bases, and 8 bases separated the two germline ends. CDR3 size: 13 residues. The CDR3 DNA follows: TGTGCCAGCAGTTTACGAGGGGGCACTGAAGCTTTCTTT. Encoded protein: CASSLRGGTEAFF.

The chain recombines TRBV6-1 with TRBJ1-3, with 7 bases that match TRBD1. The germline V gene has CDR1 MNHNS and CDR2 SASEGT. The junction had 9 bases not matched to a gene; V was cut back by 6 bases and J by 4 bases. The CDR3 consists of 15 residues. This chain's CDR3 is CASRVSGTAGNTIYF. CDR3 nucleotide sequence: TGTGCCAGCAGGGTTTCCGGGACAGCAGGAAACACCATATATTTT.

This chain links TRBV10-3 with TRBJ2-2; a weak D match, TRBD1 (5 bases). Germline values: CDR1 ENHRY, CDR2 SYGVKD. V shed 8 bases and J shed 3 bases, with 10 bases lying between them. The CDR3 is made up of 13 amino acids. CDR3 in amino acids: CAIGRGDTGELFF. DNA of the CDR3: TGTGCCATCGGTAGGGGTGACACCGGGGAGCTGTTTTTT.

J is TRBJ2-2 and V is TRBV11-2; D may be TRBD1 (5 bases). CDR3 length equals 15 residues. Germline-derived CDR1 and CDR2 are SGHAT and FQNNGV. V was shortened by 5 bases and J by 0 bases, with 10 bases between the two germline ends. The CDR3 loop is CASSIQVSNTGELFF. CDR3 in DNA: TGTGCCAGCAGCATACAGGTTTCGAACACCGGGGAGCTGTTTTTT.

The rearrangement links TRBV4-3 to TRBJ1-4; D is perhaps TRBD1 (5 bases). Germline V CDR1 and CDR2: LGHNA, YSLEER. The CDR3 has 15 residues. The germline V and J ends were trimmed by 6 bases and 2 bases, with 13 bases remaining between them. The CDR3 nucleotides are TGCGCCAGCAGGAAGGGCGGGGCTACTAATGAAAAACTGTTTTTT. This translates into CASRKGGATNEKLFF.

This chain connects TRBV19 to TRBJ2-3, with D possibly matching TRBD1 (5 bases). Per the germline V gene, CDR1 is LNHDA and CDR2 is SQIVND (reference sequence). This CDR3 is built from 13 residues. V lost 3 bases to trimming and J lost 9 bases, with 13 bases between them. CDR3 sequence (DNA): TGTGCCAGTAGTATCAATGGGGCGAGGACGCAGTATTTT. Translation: CASSINGARTQYF.

CDR3 sequence reads: CASSFDASYNEQFF. CDR3 nucleotide sequence: TGTGCCAGCAGTTTCGATGCTAGCTACAATGAGCAGTTCTTC. This chain links TRBV28 with TRBJ2-1; D ambiguous. V was shortened by 3 bases and J by 3 bases, with 9 bases between the two germline ends. The CDR3 runs to 14 residues. The germline V gene has CDR1 MDHEN and CDR2 SYDVKM.

The gene calls are TRBV9 and TRBJ1-2; weak D call: TRBD1 (5 bases). This CDR3 is built from 15 residues. The V gene lost 4 bases and the J gene lost 8 bases, with 21 bases spanning the gap. Germline CDR1 reads SGDLS; CDR2 reads YYNGEE. CDR3 bases: TGTGCCAGCAGCCTAAGGGGCGATCGTGCCGGCGGCTACACCTTC. It translates to CASSLRGDRAGGYTF. Supplemented by reference TRBV9 and TRBJ1-2, the full variable domain reads DSGVTQTPKHLITATGQRVTLRCSPRSGDLSVYWYQQSLDQGLQFLIQYYNGEERAKGNILERFSAQQFPDLHSELNLSSLELGDSALYFCASSLRGDRAGGYTFGSGTRLTVV.